The T cell receptor (beta chain) described here comes from a study of circulating and synovial CD4+ cells in juvenile arthritis. The repertoire was sequenced with immunoSEQ multiplex PCR; TCRdb's copy has only in-frame clones and lacks some. Of over 30,000 clones detected, approximately 96% appear once; the ten largest clones hold approximately 0.7%. The ends lost 7 bases at V and 7 bases at J; junction bases unmatched: 13. This CDR3 contains 15 residues. Germline V gene sequence: CDR1 MNHEY, CDR2 SVGAGI. V is TRBV6-5 and J is TRBJ2-1, with 7 bases aligning to TRBD1. This receptor was identified in a human donor with juvenile idiopathic arthritis. Sample: CD4+ T cells from blood. CDR3 DNA: TGTGCCAGCACCTCGACAGGGTCGCTCGATAATGAGCAGTTCTTC. Residues: CASTSTGSLDNEQFF.